This passage covers 30 T cell receptor beta chains from one sample sequenced in a study of lymphopenia after photon versus proton radiotherapy. Here immunoSEQ multiplex PCR was the method, and the copy in TCRdb shows in-frame clones only, minus some. The table shows approximately 16,000 clones, with 84% occurring only once. The sequenced sample was peripheral blood, obtained from a patient treated with proton-based radiotherapy. The receptors here all came from a man between 65 and 80 years old with pancreatic cancer.

V usage is TRBV19 and J usage is TRBJ1-2; tentatively, D is TRBD1 (5 bases). The CDR3 has 13 amino acids. The V end was cut by 6 bases, the J end by 4 bases, with 12 bases between. The germline V gene has CDR1 LNHDA and CDR2 SQIVND (reference sequence). The CDR3 DNA reads TGTGCCAGTAGGGGGGAGGGCCCCTATGGCTACACCTTC. Translating it yields CASRGEGPYGYTF.

The chain combines TRBV19 with TRBJ2-1, with 11 bases fitting TRBD2. Germline values: CDR1 LNHDA, CDR2 SQIVND (reference sequence). The CDR3 has 19 residues. V lost 1 base, J lost 4 bases, and 12 bases stayed unmatched. Written as DNA, the CDR3 is TGTGCCAGTAGTATAGGAGGTGTGTGGGGGACTAGCGGATACAATGAGCAGTTCTTC. It translates to CASSIGGVWGTSGYNEQFF. The whole variable domain, filled in from reference TRBV19 and TRBJ2-1, reads DGGITQSPKYLFRKEGQNVTLSCEQNLNHDAMYWYRQDPGQGLRLIYYSQIVNDFQKGDIAEGYSVSREKKESFPLTVTSAQKNPTAFYLCASSIGGVWGTSGYNEQFFGPGTRLTVL.

The chain is built from TRBV11-2 and TRBJ2-3; 8 bases agree with TRBD2. Germline loops: CDR1 SGHAT, CDR2 FQNNGV. The CDR3 has 17 residues. After removal of 2 bases from V and 1 base from J, the junction contained 8 bases not matched to a gene. The CDR3 is CASSLTYLTSGTDTQYF. The CDR3, as DNA: TGTGCCAGCAGCTTAACCTACCTGACTAGCGGCACAGATACGCAGTATTTT.

The rearrangement uses TRBV5-1 and TRBJ1-2; D is unclear. Trimming took 0 bases from V and 6 from J, leaving 9 bases between them. This CDR3 has 13 amino acids. CDR1 and CDR2 (germline): SGHRS, YFSETQ. CDR3 coding DNA: TGCGCCAGCAGCTTGGATGTGGATAATGGCTACACCTTC. Protein: CASSLDVDNGYTF.

This CDR3 reads CASSIGSLGGNQPQHF. In DNA form, the CDR3 reads TGTGCCAGTAGTATTGGCTCCTTGGGCGGCAATCAGCCCCAGCATTTT. The genes are TRBV19 and TRBJ1-5; D not resolved. Germline V gene sequence: CDR1 LNHDA, CDR2 SQIVND (reference sequence). The CDR3 is made up of 16 amino acids. Deletions cut 3 bases from V and 2 bases from J, with 14 bases between.

This clone was picked up one time. V gene TRBV30 combines with J gene TRBJ2-6, with D hard to call. CDR1 is GTSNPN and CDR2 is SVGIG in the germline V gene (reference sequence). Trimming took off 0 bases at V and 0 bases at J, with 6 bases between the two ends. The CDR3 totals 15 residues. CDR3 amino acids: CAWSVDNSGANVLTF. CDR3 sequence (DNA): TGTGCCTGGAGTGTTGATAACTCTGGGGCCAACGTCCTGACTTTC.

This clone was seen more than once but under ten times. DNA for the CDR3: TGTGCCAGCAGCCTTAGCGGGAGAACTTACAATGAGCAGTTCTTC. Protein sequence: CASSLSGRTYNEQFF. The chain couples TRBV5-4 to TRBJ2-1, with TRBD2 matching over 9 bases. CDR3 size: 15 residues. The germline gives CDR1 SGHNT, CDR2 YYREEE (reference sequence). V was pared by 4 bases and J by 4 bases, with 6 bases of the junction left unmatched.

This clone was recorded a few times. The J gene is TRBJ1-4, the V gene TRBV2; perhaps TRBD1 as D (6 bases). Germline-derived CDR1 and CDR2 are SNHLY and FYNNEI. There are 16 residues in the CDR3. The V end lost 2 bases, the J end lost 8 bases, and 18 bases lay between the germline ends. CDR3 DNA sequence: TGTGCCAGCAGTGAACCGGTCGGGGGCCTAGAGGAAAAACTGTTTTTT. Translation: CASSEPVGGLEEKLFF. Full variable domain (missing parts from reference TRBV2 and TRBJ1-4): EPEVTQTPSHQVTQMGQEVILRCVPISNHLYFYWYRQILGQKVEFLVSFYNNEISEKSEIFDDQFSVERPDGSNFTLKIRSTKLEDSAMYFCASSEPVGGLEEKLFFGSGTQLSVL.

V and J are TRBV4-1 and TRBJ1-1; D ambiguous. V was cut by 4 bases and J by 2 bases, with 14 bases left in between. CDR1 is MGHRA, CDR2 YSYEKL, per germline. This CDR3 has 15 residues. The CDR3 loop is CASSRSLDFNTEAFF. The DNA of the CDR3 is TGCGCCAGCAGCCGTAGCCTGGACTTCAACACTGAAGCTTTCTTT.

This chain uses TRBV29-1 with TRBJ2-7, with 8 bases matching TRBD2. The CDR3 runs to 12 residues. From germline, CDR1 is SQVTM and CDR2 ANQGSEA. V lost 4 bases, J lost 4 bases, and 3 bases stayed unmatched. The CDR3 sequence: CSVGLAGYEQYF. The DNA of the CDR3 is TGCAGCGTTGGGTTAGCGGGGTACGAGCAGTACTTC.

This clone has just one count. CDR3 in amino acids: CASSITVSDTQYF. CDR3 DNA sequence: TGTGCCAGTAGTATAACTGTATCAGATACGCAGTATTTT. The chain is built from TRBV19 and TRBJ2-3; D gene unclear. This CDR3 region has 13 residues. V was trimmed by 2 bases and J by 4 bases, leaving 7 bases between them. CDR1 is LNHDA and CDR2 is SQIVND in the germline V gene (reference sequence).

V gene TRBV6-1 combines with J gene TRBJ2-7; 7 nucleotides align to TRBD1. Germline V gene data show CDR1 as MNHNS and CDR2 as SASEGT. With 6 bases clipped from V and 3 bases from J, the junction kept 11 bases outside the gene matches. This CDR3 is built from 15 residues. The CDR3 DNA sequence: TGTGCCAGCAGCATACCCCGGGACAGTGGCTACGAGCAGTACTTC. It yields the protein CASSIPRDSGYEQYF.

Only one count was recorded for this clone. This chain joins TRBV19 and TRBJ1-5, with D unresolved. The germline gives CDR1 LNHDA, CDR2 SQIVND (reference sequence). Trimming removed 5 bases at V and 6 bases at J, with 8 bases between. The CDR3 runs to 12 residues. The CDR3 loop reads CASSLLRQPQHF. The DNA for the CDR3 is TGTGCCAGTAGTCTTTTACGTCAGCCCCAGCATTTT.

This clone was detected only once. The chain employs TRBV19 and TRBJ1-5; D may be TRBD1 (5 bases). This CDR3 comprises 15 residues. V was shortened by 9 bases and J by 2 bases, with 17 bases between the two germline ends. CDR1 is LNHDA and CDR2 is SQIVND in the germline V gene (reference sequence). The CDR3 region is CASNGALQGNQPQHF. The CDR3 DNA follows: TGTGCCAGCAATGGAGCGCTACAGGGCAATCAGCCCCAGCATTTT. The full variable domain, with the rest looked up from reference TRBV19 and TRBJ1-5, is DGGITQSPKYLFRKEGQNVTLSCEQNLNHDAMYWYRQDPGQGLRLIYYSQIVNDFQKGDIAEGYSVSREKKESFPLTVTSAQKNPTAFYLCASNGALQGNQPQHFGDGTRLSIL.

This chain joins TRBV11-3 and TRBJ2-5, with TRBD2 matching 12 bases. This CDR3 region has 15 residues. CDR1 is SGHNT, CDR2 YENEEA, per germline. The V segment lost 1 base and the J segment 5 bases; nucleotides outside the gene matches: 2. CDR3 nucleotides: TGTGCCAGCAGCTTAGTGACTAGCGGGAGTGAGACCCAGTACTTC. This codes for CASSLVTSGSETQYF.

The V gene is TRBV19, the J gene TRBJ1-5, with D perhaps TRBD1 (6 bases). The germline CDR1 and CDR2 sequences are LNHDA and SQIVND (reference sequence). The CDR3 runs 14 residues. V lost 6 bases to trimming and J lost 5 bases, with 14 bases between them. CDR3 region: CASSTQGGYQPQHF. The CDR3, as DNA: TGTGCCAGTAGCACACAGGGTGGCTATCAGCCCCAGCATTTT.

The chain joins TRBV5-6 to TRBJ2-1; the match to TRBD1 covers 7 bases. The CDR3 spans 17 residues. V shed 6 bases, J shed 5 bases, and the junction held 17 bases outside the gene matches. The V gene's germline CDR1 is SGHDT and CDR2 YYEEEE. This chain's CDR3 is CASIQGLGFRDHNEQFF. The CDR3 DNA reads TGTGCCAGCATACAGGGGTTGGGATTTAGGGACCACAATGAGCAGTTCTTC.

The rearrangement links TRBV30 to TRBJ2-5; the match to TRBD1 covers 12 bases. The CDR3 has 16 residues. V gave up 5 bases and J gave up 5 bases; unmatched junction bases: 12. CDR1 and CDR2 (germline): GTSNPN, SVGIG (reference sequence). CDR3 protein: CAWAWRDRGRTETQYF. DNA of the CDR3: TGTGCCTGGGCGTGGAGGGACAGGGGGCGCACGGAGACCCAGTACTTC.

This clone occurred a few times. The chain uses TRBV6-1 and TRBJ2-5; TRBD1 matches at 9 bases. This CDR3 comprises 16 residues. The germline CDR1 and CDR2 sequences are MNHNS and SASEGT. Unmatched junction bases numbered 10, after V lost 3 bases and J lost 5 bases. The CDR3 DNA reads as TGTGCCAGCAGTGATATAAACAGGGGGCAGTTGGAGACCCAGTACTTC. Protein: CASSDINRGQLETQYF.

This chain uses TRBV7-8 with TRBJ1-3; D is ambiguous. The CDR3 is 14 amino acids. CDR1 is SGHVS, CDR2 FQNEAQ, per germline. The V end was cut by 3 bases, the J end by 1 base, with 7 bases between. The CDR3 DNA reads TGTGCCAGCAGCTTTGGAAGGTCTGGAAACACCATATATTTT. This codes for CASSFGRSGNTIYF.

The genes are TRBV11-2 and TRBJ1-1; the D is unclear. V gave up 5 bases and J gave up 1 base, with 14 bases separating them. Germline CDR1 and CDR2: SGHAT and FQNNGV. This CDR3 comprises 15 residues. The DNA for the CDR3 is TGTGCCAGCAGCGCGACGGACGGAGGGAACACTGAAGCTTTCTTT. Translation: CASSATDGGNTEAFF. The variable domain in full, with the rest retrieved from reference TRBV11-2 and TRBJ1-1, is EAGVAQSPRYKIIEKRQSVAFWCNPISGHATLYWYQQILGQGPKLLIQFQNNGVVDDSQLPKDRFSAERLKGVDSTLKIQPAKLEDSAVYLCASSATDGGNTEAFFGQGTRLTVV.

CDR3 sequence: CASSLVLSSYNEQFF. Written as DNA, the CDR3 is TGTGCCAGCAGCTTAGTACTGAGCTCCTACAATGAGCAGTTCTTC. The rearrangement links TRBV11-2 to TRBJ2-1; D unresolved. CDR1 and CDR2 (germline): SGHAT, FQNNGV. The CDR3 is made up of 15 amino acids. The ends were cut back, 1 base at V and 0 bases at J, with 7 bases in the middle.

The rearrangement joins TRBV4-1 to TRBJ2-5, with 7 bases lining up with TRBD2. The CDR3 is 15 residues long. The germline V gene encodes CDR1 MGHRA and CDR2 YSYEKL. V shed 0 bases, J shed 4 bases, and the junction held 5 bases outside the gene matches. The CDR3 DNA reads TGCGCCAGCAGCCAAGATTGGGGGGGAGGAGAGACCCAGTACTTC. It specifies CASSQDWGGGETQYF.

The chain combines TRBV2 with TRBJ1-1; D may be TRBD1 (6 bases). Germline-derived CDR1 and CDR2 are SNHLY and FYNNEI. The CDR3 runs 13 residues. V lost 6 bases, J lost 1 base, and 9 bases lay in between. The CDR3 DNA reads TGTGCCAGCAGGTCGACAGGGAACACTGAAGCTTTCTTT. This translates into CASRSTGNTEAFF.

The chain joins TRBV4-2 to TRBJ2-1; 8 nucleotides match TRBD2. V shed 1 base and J 16 bases; nucleotides not matched to a gene: 6. This CDR3 is built from 12 residues. Germline V gene data show CDR1 as LGHNA and CDR2 as YNFKEQ. CDR3 coding DNA: TGTGCCAGCAGCCAAGGGATAGCGGGACGATTCTTC. It translates to CASSQGIAGRFF.

The chain is built from TRBV6-4 and TRBJ1-2; possibly TRBD1 for D (6 bases). The V gene lost 2 bases and the J gene lost 9 bases, with 16 bases spanning the gap. Germline V CDR1 and CDR2: MRHNA, SNTAGT. This CDR3 is 14 amino acids long. For the CDR3, the DNA is TGTGCCAGCAGTGACACAGGACAGCCTTATAGCTACACCTTC. It yields the protein CASSDTGQPYSYTF.

This clone was observed a single time. This sequence joins TRBV7-6 and TRBJ2-7, with 10 bases lining up with TRBD1. The CDR3 length is 15 residues. The junction had 9 bases not matched to a gene; V was cut back by 3 bases and J by 7 bases. Germline CDR1 and CDR2: SGHVS and FNYEAQ. CDR3 sequence reads: CASSFRDRGVYEQYF. CDR3 DNA: TGTGCCAGCAGCTTCCGGGACAGGGGAGTTTATGAGCAGTACTTC.

V gene TRBV6-6 combines with J gene TRBJ2-1, with D possibly TRBD2 on 5 matching bases. V gave up 5 bases and J gave up 4 bases, with 15 bases separating them. The germline CDR1 and CDR2 sequences are MNHNY and SVGAGI (reference sequence). The CDR3 totals 15 residues. CDR3 amino acids: CASSPWTRYYNEQFF. The CDR3 DNA reads TGTGCCAGCAGTCCGTGGACTCGATATTACAATGAGCAGTTCTTC.

CDR3 nucleotide sequence: TGTGCCAGCAGCCAGGGCGATAGCGGGAGTCACCAAGAGACCCAGTACTTC. Encoded protein: CASSQGDSGSHQETQYF. The J gene is TRBJ2-5, the V gene TRBV7-9; TRBD2 agrees at 9 bases. J was trimmed by 0 bases and V by 5 bases; bases with no gene match: 10. The CDR3 runs to 17 residues. CDR1 is SEHNR and CDR2 is FQNEAQ in the germline V gene (reference sequence).

This clone came up once. The genes are TRBV7-3 and TRBJ2-1, with TRBD1 matching 12 bases. This CDR3 contains 16 residues. After removal of 5 bases from V and 8 bases from J, the junction contained 10 bases not matched to a gene. CDR1 is SGHTA and CDR2 is FQGTGA in the germline V gene. The CDR3 is CASSRDRGRVGDEQFF. The CDR3 coding sequence is TGTGCCAGCAGCAGGGACAGGGGGCGTGTAGGCGATGAGCAGTTCTTC.